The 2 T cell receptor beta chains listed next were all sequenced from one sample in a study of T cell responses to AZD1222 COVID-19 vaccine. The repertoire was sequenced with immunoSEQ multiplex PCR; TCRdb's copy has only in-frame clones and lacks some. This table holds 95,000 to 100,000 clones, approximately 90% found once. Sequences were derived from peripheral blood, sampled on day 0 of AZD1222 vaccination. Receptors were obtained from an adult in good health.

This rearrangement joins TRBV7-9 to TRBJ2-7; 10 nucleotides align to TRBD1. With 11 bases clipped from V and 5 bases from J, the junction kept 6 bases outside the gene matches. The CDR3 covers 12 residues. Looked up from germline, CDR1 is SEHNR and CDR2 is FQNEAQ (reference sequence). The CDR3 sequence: CAVDRGRNEQYF. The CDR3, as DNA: TGTGCCGTCGACAGGGGGCGCAACGAGCAGTACTTC.

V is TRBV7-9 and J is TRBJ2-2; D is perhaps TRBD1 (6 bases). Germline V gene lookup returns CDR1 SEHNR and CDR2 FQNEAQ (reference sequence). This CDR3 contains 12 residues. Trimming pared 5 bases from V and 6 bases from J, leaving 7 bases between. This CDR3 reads CASSRTAGELFF. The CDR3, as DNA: TGTGCCAGCAGCAGGACAGCCGGGGAGCTGTTTTTT.